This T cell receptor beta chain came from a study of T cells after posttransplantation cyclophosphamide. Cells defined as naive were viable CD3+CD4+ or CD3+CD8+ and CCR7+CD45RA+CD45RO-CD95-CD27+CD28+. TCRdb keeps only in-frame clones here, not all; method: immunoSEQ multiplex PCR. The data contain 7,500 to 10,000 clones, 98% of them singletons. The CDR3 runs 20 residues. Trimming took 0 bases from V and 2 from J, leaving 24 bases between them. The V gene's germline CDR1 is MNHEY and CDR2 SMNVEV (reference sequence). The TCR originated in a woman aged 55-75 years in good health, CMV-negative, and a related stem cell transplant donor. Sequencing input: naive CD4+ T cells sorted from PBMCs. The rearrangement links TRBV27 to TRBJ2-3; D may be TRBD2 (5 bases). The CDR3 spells CASSLSYRRVQDGITDTQYF. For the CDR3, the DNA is TGTGCCAGCAGTTTATCCTACAGAAGGGTGCAGGACGGGATCACAGATACGCAGTATTTT.